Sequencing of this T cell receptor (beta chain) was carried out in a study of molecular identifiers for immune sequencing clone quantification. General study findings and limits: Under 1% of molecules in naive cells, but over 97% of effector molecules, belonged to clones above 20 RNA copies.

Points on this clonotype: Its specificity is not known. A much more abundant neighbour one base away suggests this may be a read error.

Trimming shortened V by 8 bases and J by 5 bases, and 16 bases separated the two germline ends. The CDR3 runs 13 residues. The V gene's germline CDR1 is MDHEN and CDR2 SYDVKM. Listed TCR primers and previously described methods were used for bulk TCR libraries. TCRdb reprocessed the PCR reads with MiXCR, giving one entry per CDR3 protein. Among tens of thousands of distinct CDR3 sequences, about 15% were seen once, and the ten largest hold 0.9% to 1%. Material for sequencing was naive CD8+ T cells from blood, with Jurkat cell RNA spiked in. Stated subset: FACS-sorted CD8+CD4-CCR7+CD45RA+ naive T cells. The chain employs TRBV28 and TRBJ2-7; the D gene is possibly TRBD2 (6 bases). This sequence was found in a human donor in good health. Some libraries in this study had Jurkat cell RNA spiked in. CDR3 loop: CASSRRGTHEQYF. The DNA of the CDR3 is TGTGCCAGCTCCCGACGGGGGACTCACGAGCAGTACTTC.